This TCR beta chain was obtained from a study of T cell responses to AZD1222 COVID-19 vaccine. Clones were read by immunoSEQ multiplex PCR, and TCRdb kept only the in-frame ones, dropping some. Seen here are about 150,000 clones, 93% observed once, and the top ten hold under 10%. This clone was seen a single time. This sequence originates from an adult in good health. The material was peripheral blood, obtained on day 0 of AZD1222 vaccination.

Here the CDR3 reads CASSLEPGAGYGYTF. The CDR3 DNA reads as TGTGCCAGCAGCTTAGAGCCGGGGGCGGGCTATGGCTACACCTTC. The V gene is TRBV11-3, the J gene TRBJ1-2; maybe TRBD1 (6 bases). The V gene lost 0 bases and the J gene lost 4 bases, with 12 bases spanning the gap. The CDR3 is made up of 15 amino acids. In germline, CDR1 is SGHNT, CDR2 YENEEA.